The 27 T cell receptor beta chains below come from one sample, sequenced in a study of T cells in Graves' hyperthyroidism and ophthalmopathy. Authors of the study amplified TCR beta CDR3 regions from RNA transcripts. An initial round of RT-PCR targeting the TCR CDR3 relied on the HTBI primer set. TCRdb itself ran the multiplex PCR reads through MiXCR, one entry per CDR3 protein. Of 30,000 to 35,000 distinct CDR3 sequences listed, 52% are singletons. The specimen sequenced was blood. Every receptor here comes from a woman between 40 and 55 years old with Graves' ophthalmopathy.

This clonotype was found many times. The chain employs TRBV27 and TRBJ1-3; 8 bases match TRBD1. V lost 6 bases, J lost 2 bases, and 6 bases stayed unmatched. Per germline, CDR1 MNHEY and CDR2 SMNVEV (reference sequence). The CDR3 has 15 amino acids. In DNA, the CDR3 is TGTGCCAGCAGGAAAGACAGGGGAACTGGAAACACCATATATTTT. This gives the protein CASRKDRGTGNTIYF.

This clonotype was seen a few times. V and J are TRBV24-1 and TRBJ2-3, with 7 positions matching TRBD1. V lost 2 bases and J lost 0; bases outside the gene matches: 4. Germline values: CDR1 KGHDR, CDR2 SFDVKD. The CDR3 is 16 residues long. CDR3: CATSDYGRGSTDTQYF. CDR3 coding DNA: TGTGCCACCAGTGATTACGGCAGGGGGAGCACAGATACGCAGTATTTT.

The chain has TRBV7-3 and TRBJ2-7; TRBD2 aligns across 9 bases. The DNA end favors TRBJ2-1, so the J call may be wrong. Germline CDR1 is SGHTA and CDR2 is FQGTGA. This CDR3 contains 16 residues. CDR3 sequence (DNA): TGTGCCAGCAGTCGAATAGCGGGAGAAACTTACAATGAGCAGTTCTTC. Protein: CASSRIAGETYNEQFF.

The CDR3 nucleotides are TGTGCCAGCAGTTTTCATGGGTCTAATGAGCAGTTCTTC. Its translation: CASSFHGSNEQFF. The chain is built from TRBV12-3 or TRBV12-4 and TRBJ2-1; D uncertain. The CDR3 runs 13 residues. Deletions cut 3 bases from V and 7 bases from J, with 10 bases between.

The chain links TRBV29-1 to TRBJ2-5; the D gene is possibly TRBD2 (5 bases). CDR1 is SQVTM, CDR2 ANQGSEA, per germline. V was trimmed by 6 bases and J by 6 bases, leaving 11 bases between them. The CDR3 covers 11 residues. The CDR3 is CSVIGNKTQYF. In nucleotides, the CDR3 is TGCAGCGTCATCGGGAATAAGACCCAGTACTTC. Full variable domain (remainder filled in from reference TRBV29-1 and TRBJ2-5): SAVISQKPSRDICQRGTSLTIQCQVDSQVTMMFWYRQQPGQSLTLIATANQGSEATYESGFVIDKFPISRPNLTFSTLTVSNMSPEDSSIYLCSVIGNKTQYFGPGTRLLVL.

The rearrangement joins TRBV2 to TRBJ1-4; possible D gene TRBD1, 6 bases. Trimming shortened V by 4 bases and J by 3 bases, and 18 bases separated the two germline ends. This CDR3 is 17 amino acids long. Germline CDR1 reads SNHLY; CDR2 reads FYNNEI. CDR3 residues: CASSVSGAGGSNEKLFF. CDR3 nucleotide sequence: TGTGCCAGCAGTGTCTCAGGGGCGGGGGGCTCTAATGAAAAACTGTTTTTT.

This clonotype was counted many times. The chain combines TRBV19 with TRBJ1-5; possibly TRBD1 for D (5 bases). V was clipped by 3 bases and J by 3 bases, with 12 bases between them. The CDR3 covers 15 residues. Germline loops: CDR1 LNHDA, CDR2 SQIVND (reference sequence). The CDR3 nucleotides read TGTGCCAGTAGTATTTCCGGGGGAGTCAATCAGCCCCAGCATTTT. It translates to CASSISGGVNQPQHF. Variable domain in full (rest from reference TRBV19 and TRBJ1-5): DGGITQSPKYLFRKEGQNVTLSCEQNLNHDAMYWYRQDPGQGLRLIYYSQIVNDFQKGDIAEGYSVSREKKESFPLTVTSAQKNPTAFYLCASSISGGVNQPQHFGDGTRLSIL.

This clonotype came up many times. The rearrangement uses TRBV5-5 and TRBJ2-7; 8 bases line up with TRBD2. CDR1 is SGHKS, CDR2 YYEKEE, per germline (reference sequence). V was clipped by 0 bases and J by 2 bases; unmatched bases: 7. This CDR3 spans 16 amino acids. CDR3 sequence (DNA): TGTGCCAGCAGCTTGGTTAGCGGGATTAGCGCCTACGAGCAGTACTTC. Residues: CASSLVSGISAYEQYF.

The chain carries TRBV29-1 and TRBJ2-5, with D tentatively TRBD1 or TRBD2 (5 bases each). Germline lookup yields CDR1 SQVTM and CDR2 ANQGSEA. The CDR3 consists of 13 residues. Trimming left V 7 bases short and J 3 bases short, with 15 bases between. For the CDR3, the DNA is TGCAGCGCCGCCCGGGGCTTAGAAGAGACCCAGTACTTC. It encodes CSAARGLEETQYF.

Comments on this clonotype: Just one base apart from a much larger clone, this may be a read error. The chain is built from TRBV5-1 and TRBJ2-1, with 7 bases identical to TRBD1. The ends lost 0 bases at V and 9 bases at J; junction bases unmatched: 3. CDR1 SGHRS and CDR2 YFSETQ come from the germline V gene. The CDR3 spans 13 residues. The CDR3 bases are TGCGCCAGCAGCTTGGAGGGGGCGCGTGAGCAGTTCTTC. Amino acid sequence: CASSLEGAREQFF.

This clonotype is labeled medium-sized. The chain employs TRBV7-9 and TRBJ1-2; a weak D match, TRBD1 (5 bases). V shed 6 bases and J shed 6 bases, with 11 bases lying between them. This CDR3 is 12 amino acids long. Germline values: CDR1 SEHNR, CDR2 FQNEAQ (reference sequence). The CDR3 here is CASRRGSDGYTF. As DNA, the CDR3 is TGTGCCAGCAGAAGGGGTTCAGATGGCTACACCTTC.

The CDR3, as DNA: TGTGCCAGCAGTGCTGCCCGGAATAATGAAAAACTGTTTTTT. Encoded protein: CASSAARNNEKLFF. J is TRBJ1-4 and V is TRBV2, with D hard to call. Trimming shortened V by 4 bases and J by 4 bases, and 10 bases separated the two germline ends. CDR1 SNHLY and CDR2 FYNNEI come from the germline V gene. The CDR3 spans 14 residues. Full variable domain (missing parts from reference TRBV2 and TRBJ1-4): EPEVTQTPSHQVTQMGQEVILRCVPISNHLYFYWYRQILGQKVEFLVSFYNNEISEKSEIFDDQFSVERPDGSNFTLKIRSTKLEDSAMYFCASSAARNNEKLFFGSGTQLSVL.

This clonotype was picked up many times. This rearrangement joins TRBV5-1 to TRBJ1-1, with 9 bases fitting TRBD1. V lost 3 bases and J lost 7; bases outside the gene matches: 4. Germline lookup yields CDR1 SGHRS and CDR2 YFSETQ. The CDR3 loop spans 13 amino acids. CDR3 amino acids: CASSSGQGFEAFF. CDR3 DNA: TGCGCCAGCAGCTCGGGACAGGGTTTTGAAGCTTTCTTT.

V usage is TRBV6-6 and J usage is TRBJ2-2; 8 bases are a match to TRBD1. The CDR3 has 15 amino acids. Trimming cost V 5 bases and J 8 bases; bases outside gene matches: 10. Germline CDR1 is MNHNY and CDR2 is SVGAGI (reference sequence). The DNA for the CDR3 is TGTGCCAGCAGTACCGGGCAGGGGGCCCCGGGGGAGCTGTTTTTT. Protein product: CASSTGQGAPGELFF.

This clonotype is termed medium-sized (0.01 to 0.1%). The J gene is TRBJ2-5, the V gene TRBV7-9; D possibly corresponds to TRBD1 (6 bases). This CDR3 has 14 residues. CDR1 SEHNR and CDR2 FQNEAQ come from the germline V gene (reference sequence). V was cut by 5 bases and J by 6 bases, with 16 bases left in between. CDR3 loop: CASSPRGGVQTQYF. DNA for the CDR3: TGTGCCAGCAGCCCCAGGGGTGGGGTGCAGACCCAGTACTTC. Supplemented by reference TRBV7-9 and TRBJ2-5, the full variable domain reads DTGVSQNPRHKITKRGQNVTFRCDPISEHNRLYWYRQTLGQGPEFLTYFQNEAQLEKSRLLSDRFSAERPKGSFSTLEIQRTEQGDSAMYLCASSPRGGVQTQYFGPGTRLLVL.

This clonotype was counted at least ten times. V usage is TRBV7-2 and J usage is TRBJ2-4; 7 nucleotides match TRBD1. CDR3 length: 16 residues. V lost 3 bases to trimming and J lost 2 bases; unmatched junction nucleotides: 7. Germline lookup yields CDR1 SGHTA and CDR2 FQGNSA. CDR3 in amino acids: CASSFTGTVTKNIQYF. The CDR3 coding sequence is TGTGCCAGCAGCTTTACCGGGACAGTCACCAAAAACATTCAGTACTTC.

This clonotype showed up many times. The CDR3 reads CASSQVKGANEKLFF. CDR3 in DNA: TGCGCCAGCAGCCAAGTAAAAGGGGCTAATGAAAAACTGTTTTTT. The J gene is TRBJ1-4, the V gene TRBV4-1, with D tentatively TRBD1 (5 bases). The CDR3 runs 15 residues. With 1 base removed from V and 3 bases from J, the gap between germline ends came to 9 bases. CDR1 and CDR2 from the germline V gene are MGHRA and YSYEKL.

This clonotype occurred many times. The rearrangement uses TRBV29-1 and TRBJ1-1; D call uncertain. Trimming cost V 2 bases and J 6 bases, with 4 bases left between them. CDR3 size: 10 residues. Germline CDR1 reads SQVTM; CDR2 reads ANQGSEA. The CDR3 region is CSVERAEAFF. The CDR3, as DNA: TGCAGCGTTGAAAGGGCTGAAGCTTTCTTT.

The rearrangement links TRBV7-2 to TRBJ2-7, with 12 bases lining up with TRBD1. CDR3 length: 14 amino acids. The germline CDR1 and CDR2 sequences are SGHTA and FQGNSA. The trim removed 3 bases at V and 6 bases at J, leaving 3 bases unmatched. The CDR3 coding sequence is TGTGCCAGCAGCTTGGGACAGGGGGCAATCGAGCAGTACTTC. Its protein is CASSLGQGAIEQYF.

The chain recombines TRBV20-1 with TRBJ2-1; the D gene is possibly TRBD2 (7 bases). CDR3 length equals 15 residues. V lost 0 bases and J lost 8, with 17 bases in between. The V gene's germline CDR1 is DFQATT and CDR2 SNEGSKA (reference sequence). The CDR3 coding sequence is TGCAGTGCTAGAGATTGGGGTCGGGGGGCTGATGAGCAGTTCTTC. This codes for CSARDWGRGADEQFF.

In its sample, this clonotype is medium-sized (0.01 to 0.1%). The gene calls are TRBV2 and TRBJ2-1, with TRBD1 matching over 7 bases. J was trimmed by 0 bases and V by 5 bases; bases with no gene match: 1. The CDR3 loop spans 14 amino acids. Germline-derived CDR1 and CDR2 are SNHLY and FYNNEI. The CDR3 sequence is CASSWDSSYNEQFF. The CDR3 DNA follows: TGTGCCAGCAGTTGGGACAGCTCCTACAATGAGCAGTTCTTC.

Many counts were recorded for this clonotype. The V gene is TRBV12-3 or TRBV12-4, the J gene TRBJ2-2, with TRBD1 matching over 7 bases. The CDR3 extends over 15 amino acids. Trimming at V came to 4 bases and at J to 4 bases, leaving 6 bases not matched to a gene. The CDR3 bases are TGTGCCAGCAGTTCACGACAGGGTGGCACCGGGGAGCTGTTTTTT. It specifies CASSSRQGGTGELFF.

V and J are TRBV2 and TRBJ2-1; 7 positions match TRBD1. Germline V gene data show CDR1 as SNHLY and CDR2 as FYNNEI. The CDR3 has 16 residues. Trimming removed 4 bases from V and 4 bases from J; junction bases left unmatched: 10. The CDR3 here is CASSGKGAVSYNEQFF. Here the CDR3 DNA reads TGTGCCAGCAGTGGAAAGGGGGCGGTTTCGTACAATGAGCAGTTCTTC.

This clonotype was seen a single time. The V and J genes are TRBV11-2 and TRBJ2-4; TRBD1 matches 8 bases. The CDR3 spans 17 residues. Unmatched junction bases numbered 8, after V lost 3 bases and J lost 1 base. Germline loops: CDR1 SGHAT, CDR2 FQNNGV. The chain's CDR3 is CASSLNDRGLAKNIQYF. CDR3 nucleotides: TGTGCCAGCAGCTTGAATGACAGGGGTTTGGCCAAAAACATTCAGTACTTC.

The chain uses TRBV15 and TRBJ1-1; TRBD1 aligns across 10 bases. Unmatched junction bases numbered 9, after V lost 5 bases and J lost 6 bases. This CDR3 has 15 amino acids. Germline loops: CDR1 LNHNV, CDR2 YYDKDF (reference sequence). CDR3: CATSSRDRGGPEAFF. The CDR3 bases are TGTGCCACCAGCTCCCGGGACAGGGGTGGGCCTGAAGCTTTCTTT.

This clonotype was detected a few times. This sequence joins TRBV20-1 and TRBJ2-5; D possibly corresponds to TRBD2 (6 bases). The CDR3 extends over 16 amino acids. With 5 bases removed from V and 5 bases from J, the gap between germline ends came to 24 bases. CDR1 and CDR2 (germline): DFQATT, SNEGSKA (reference sequence). CDR3 loop: CSASRVLASPVETQYF. The CDR3 nucleotides are TGCAGTGCTTCTAGGGTGCTAGCGTCCCCGGTGGAGACCCAGTACTTC.

This clonotype has a count of ten or more. The chain uses TRBV6-6 and TRBJ2-5; D is perhaps TRBD2 (6 bases). This CDR3 spans 14 amino acids. Germline V gives CDR1 MNHNY, CDR2 SVGAGI (reference sequence). The V and J ends lost 0 bases and 5 bases respectively, with 10 bases between them. The CDR3 sequence: CASSYSPGDETQYF. CDR3 sequence (DNA): TGTGCCAGCAGTTACTCGCCGGGAGACGAGACCCAGTACTTC.